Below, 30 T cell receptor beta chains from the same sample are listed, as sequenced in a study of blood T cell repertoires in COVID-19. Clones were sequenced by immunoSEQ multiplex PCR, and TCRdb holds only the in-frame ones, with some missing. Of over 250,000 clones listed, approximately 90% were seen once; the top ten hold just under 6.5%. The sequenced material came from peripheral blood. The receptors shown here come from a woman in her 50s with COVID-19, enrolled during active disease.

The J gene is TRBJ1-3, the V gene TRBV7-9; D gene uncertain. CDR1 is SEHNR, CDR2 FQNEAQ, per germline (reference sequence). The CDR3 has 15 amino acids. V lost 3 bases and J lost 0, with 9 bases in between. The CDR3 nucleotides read TGTGCCAGCAGCTTCTCCGGGATCTCTGGAAACACCATATATTTT. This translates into CASSFSGISGNTIYF. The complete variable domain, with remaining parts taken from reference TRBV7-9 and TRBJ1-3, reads DTGVSQNPRHKITKRGQNVTFRCDPISEHNRLYWYRQTLGQGPEFLTYFQNEAQLEKSRLLSDRFSAERPKGSFSTLEIQRTEQGDSAMYLCASSFSGISGNTIYFGEGSWLTVV.

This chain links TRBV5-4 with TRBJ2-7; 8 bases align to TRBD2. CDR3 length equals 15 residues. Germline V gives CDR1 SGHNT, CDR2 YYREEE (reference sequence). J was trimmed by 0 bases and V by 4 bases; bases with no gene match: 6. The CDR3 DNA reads TGTGCCAGCAGCACGGGCGGGGGGAGCTCCTACGAGCAGTACTTC. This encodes CASSTGGGSSYEQYF.

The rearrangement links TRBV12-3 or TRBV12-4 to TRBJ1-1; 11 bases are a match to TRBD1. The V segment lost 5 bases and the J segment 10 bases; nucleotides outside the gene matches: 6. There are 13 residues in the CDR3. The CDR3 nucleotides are TGTGCCAGCAGTCTGGGACAGGGGGTTGTAGCTTTCTTT. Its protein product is CASSLGQGVVAFF.

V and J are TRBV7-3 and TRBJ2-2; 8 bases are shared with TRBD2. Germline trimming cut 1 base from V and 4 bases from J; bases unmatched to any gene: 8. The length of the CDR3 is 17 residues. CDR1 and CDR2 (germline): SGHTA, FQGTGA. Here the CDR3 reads CASSLRAAAGATGELFF. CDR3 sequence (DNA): TGTGCCAGCAGCTTAAGGGCGGCAGCGGGAGCCACCGGGGAGCTGTTTTTT.

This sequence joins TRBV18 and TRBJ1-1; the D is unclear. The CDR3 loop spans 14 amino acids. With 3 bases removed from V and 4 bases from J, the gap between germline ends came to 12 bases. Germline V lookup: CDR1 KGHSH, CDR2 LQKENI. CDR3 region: CASSPSSISTEAFF. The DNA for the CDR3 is TGTGCCAGCTCACCTTCATCTATATCCACTGAAGCTTTCTTT.

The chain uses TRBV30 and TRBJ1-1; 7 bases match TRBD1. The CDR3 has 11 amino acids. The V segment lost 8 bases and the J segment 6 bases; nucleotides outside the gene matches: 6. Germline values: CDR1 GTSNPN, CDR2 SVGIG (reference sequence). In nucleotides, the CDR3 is TGTGCCAAAAACAGGGGTGCTGAAGCTTTCTTT. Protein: CAKNRGAEAFF. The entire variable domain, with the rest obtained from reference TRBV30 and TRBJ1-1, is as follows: SQTIHQWPATLVQPVGSPLSLECTVEGTSNPNLYWYRQAAGRGLQLLFYSVGIGQISSEVPQNLSASRPQDRQFILSSKKLLLSDSGFYLCAKNRGAEAFFGQGTRLTVV.

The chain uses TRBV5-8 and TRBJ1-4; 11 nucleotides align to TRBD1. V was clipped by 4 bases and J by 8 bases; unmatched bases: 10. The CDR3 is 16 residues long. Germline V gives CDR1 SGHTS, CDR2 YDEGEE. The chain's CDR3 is CASSVGTGGSVEKLFF. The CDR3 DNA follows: TGTGCCAGCAGCGTGGGGACAGGGGGATCCGTCGAAAAACTGTTTTTT.

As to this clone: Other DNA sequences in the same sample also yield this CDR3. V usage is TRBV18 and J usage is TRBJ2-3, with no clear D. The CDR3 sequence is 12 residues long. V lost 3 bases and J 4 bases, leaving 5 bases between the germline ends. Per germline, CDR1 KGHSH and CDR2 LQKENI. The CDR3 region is CASSPLADTQYF. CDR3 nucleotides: TGTGCCAGCTCACCCCTCGCAGATACGCAGTATTTT.

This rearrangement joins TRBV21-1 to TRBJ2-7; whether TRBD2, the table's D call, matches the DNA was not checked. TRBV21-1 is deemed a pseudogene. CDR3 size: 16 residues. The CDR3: CASSPGVARRIYEQYF. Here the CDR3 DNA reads TGTGCCAGCAGCCCCGGGGTCGCTAGGAGGATCTACGAGCAGTACTTC.

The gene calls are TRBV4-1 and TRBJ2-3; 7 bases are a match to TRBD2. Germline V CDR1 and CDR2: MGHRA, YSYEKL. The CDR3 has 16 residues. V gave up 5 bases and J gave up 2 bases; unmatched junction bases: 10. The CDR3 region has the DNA TGCGCCAGCAGCAACAGTAGGCGGGAGATCACAGATACGCAGTATTTT. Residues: CASSNSRREITDTQYF.

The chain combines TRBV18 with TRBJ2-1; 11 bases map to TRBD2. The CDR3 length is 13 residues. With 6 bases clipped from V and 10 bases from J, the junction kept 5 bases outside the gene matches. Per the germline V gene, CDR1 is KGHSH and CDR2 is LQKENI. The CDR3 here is CASSPGLAEEQFF. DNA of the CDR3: TGTGCCAGCTCCCCGGGACTAGCGGAAGAGCAGTTCTTC. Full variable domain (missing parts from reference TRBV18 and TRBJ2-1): NAGVMQNPRHLVRRRGQEARLRCSPMKGHSHVYWYRQLPEEGLKFMVYLQKENIIDESGMPKERFSAEFPKEGPSILRIQQVVRGDSAAYFCASSPGLAEEQFFGPGTRLTVL.

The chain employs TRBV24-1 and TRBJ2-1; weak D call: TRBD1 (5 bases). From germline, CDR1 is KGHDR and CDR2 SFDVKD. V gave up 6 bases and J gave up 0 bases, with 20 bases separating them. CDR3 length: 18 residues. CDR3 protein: CATSPRTKLSSSYNEQFF. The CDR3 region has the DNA TGTGCCACCAGTCCACGGACAAAACTTAGCAGCTCCTACAATGAGCAGTTCTTC.

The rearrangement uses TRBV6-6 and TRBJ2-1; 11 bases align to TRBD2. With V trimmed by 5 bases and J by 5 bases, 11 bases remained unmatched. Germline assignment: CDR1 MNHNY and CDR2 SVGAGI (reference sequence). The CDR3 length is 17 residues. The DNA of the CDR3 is TGTGCCAGCAGTCACATCACCGGGACTAGCGGAAACAATGAGCAGTTCTTC. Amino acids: CASSHITGTSGNNEQFF.

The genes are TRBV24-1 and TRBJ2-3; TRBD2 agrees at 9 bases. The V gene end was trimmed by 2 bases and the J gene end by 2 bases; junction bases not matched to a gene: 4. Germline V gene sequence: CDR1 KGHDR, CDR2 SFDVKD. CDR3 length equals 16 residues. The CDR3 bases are TGTGCCACCAGTGATTGGCAGCGGGAGGCCACAGATACGCAGTATTTT. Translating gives CATSDWQREATDTQYF.

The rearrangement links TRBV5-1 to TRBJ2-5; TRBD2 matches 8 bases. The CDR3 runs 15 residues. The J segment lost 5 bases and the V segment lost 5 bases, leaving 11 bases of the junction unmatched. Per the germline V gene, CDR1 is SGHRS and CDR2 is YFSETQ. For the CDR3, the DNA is TGCGCCAGCAGTCACATGTCGAGCGGGAGTGAGACCCAGTACTTC. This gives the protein CASSHMSSGSETQYF.

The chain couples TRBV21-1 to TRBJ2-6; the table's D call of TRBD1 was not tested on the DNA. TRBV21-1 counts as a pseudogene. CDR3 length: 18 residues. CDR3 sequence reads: CASSSPPRGGHGANVLTF. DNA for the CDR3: TGTGCCAGCAGCAGTCCCCCACGAGGGGGCCATGGGGCCAACGTCCTGACTTTC.

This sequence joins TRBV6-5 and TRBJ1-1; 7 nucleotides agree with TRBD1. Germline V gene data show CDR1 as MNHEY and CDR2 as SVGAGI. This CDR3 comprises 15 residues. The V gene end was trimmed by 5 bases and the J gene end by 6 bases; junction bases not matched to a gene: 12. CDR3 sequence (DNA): TGTGCCAGCAGTCTACAACAGGGGCTGGATTCTGAAGCTTTCTTT. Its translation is CASSLQQGLDSEAFF.

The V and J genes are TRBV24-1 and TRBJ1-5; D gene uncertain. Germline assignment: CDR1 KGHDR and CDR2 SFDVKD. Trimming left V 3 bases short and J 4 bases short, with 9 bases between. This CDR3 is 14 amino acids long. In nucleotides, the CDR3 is TGTGCCACCAGTGATCCAGACGGGAATCAGCCCCAGCATTTT. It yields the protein CATSDPDGNQPQHF.

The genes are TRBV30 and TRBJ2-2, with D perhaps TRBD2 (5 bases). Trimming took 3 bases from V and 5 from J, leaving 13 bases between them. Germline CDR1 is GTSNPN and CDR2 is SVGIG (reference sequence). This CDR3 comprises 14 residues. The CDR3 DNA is TGTGCCTGGAGACCGGCCCCGGGGACCGGGGAGCTGTTTTTT. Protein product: CAWRPAPGTGELFF.

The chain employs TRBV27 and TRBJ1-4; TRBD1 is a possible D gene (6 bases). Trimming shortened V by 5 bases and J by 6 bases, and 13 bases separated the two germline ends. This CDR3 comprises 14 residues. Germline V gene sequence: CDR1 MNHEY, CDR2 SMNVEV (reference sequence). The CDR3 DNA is TGTGCCAGCAGTCCGACAGGTTGGGATGAAAAACTGTTTTTT. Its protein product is CASSPTGWDEKLFF.

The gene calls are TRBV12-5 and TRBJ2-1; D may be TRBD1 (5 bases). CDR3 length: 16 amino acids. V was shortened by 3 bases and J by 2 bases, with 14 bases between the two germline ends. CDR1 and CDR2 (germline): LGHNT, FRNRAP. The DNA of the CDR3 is TGTGCTAGTGGTTTATTAGGGGCCGGAGCCTACAATGAGCAGTTCTTC. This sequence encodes CASGLLGAGAYNEQFF. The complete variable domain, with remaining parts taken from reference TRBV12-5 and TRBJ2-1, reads DARVTQTPRHKVTEMGQEVTMRCQPILGHNTVFWYRQTMMQGLELLAYFRNRAPLDDSGMPKDRFSAEMPDATLATLKIQPSEPRDSAVYFCASGLLGAGAYNEQFFGPGTRLTVL.

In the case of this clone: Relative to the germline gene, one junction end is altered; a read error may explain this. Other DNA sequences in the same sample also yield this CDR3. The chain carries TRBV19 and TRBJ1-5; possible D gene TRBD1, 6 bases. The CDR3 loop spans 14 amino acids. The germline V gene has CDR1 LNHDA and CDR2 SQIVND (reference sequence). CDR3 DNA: TGTGCCAGTAGTATAGCTGGGGGCAACCAGCCCCAGCATTTT. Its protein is CASSIAGGNQPQHF. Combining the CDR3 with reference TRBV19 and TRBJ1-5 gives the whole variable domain DGGITQSPKYLFRKEGQNVTLSCEQNLNHDAMYWYRQDPGQGLRLIYYSQIVNDFQKGDIAEGYSVSREKKESFPLTVTSAQKNPTAFYLCASSIAGGNQPQHFGDGTRLSIL.

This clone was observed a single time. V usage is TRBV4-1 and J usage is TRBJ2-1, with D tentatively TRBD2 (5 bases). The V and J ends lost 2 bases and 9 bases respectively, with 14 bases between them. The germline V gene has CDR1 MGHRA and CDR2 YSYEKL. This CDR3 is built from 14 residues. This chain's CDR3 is CASSQTDLFGEQFF. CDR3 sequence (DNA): TGCGCCAGCAGCCAAACGGACTTATTTGGTGAGCAGTTCTTC.

The CDR3 is CASSPPNSKETQYF. The CDR3 DNA follows: TGTGCCAGCTCACCACCGAATAGTAAAGAGACCCAGTACTTC. The rearrangement joins TRBV18 to TRBJ2-5; unclear D gene. Germline V gene sequence: CDR1 KGHSH, CDR2 LQKENI. The CDR3 is 14 amino acids. Trimming removed 0 bases at V and 3 bases at J, with 8 bases between.

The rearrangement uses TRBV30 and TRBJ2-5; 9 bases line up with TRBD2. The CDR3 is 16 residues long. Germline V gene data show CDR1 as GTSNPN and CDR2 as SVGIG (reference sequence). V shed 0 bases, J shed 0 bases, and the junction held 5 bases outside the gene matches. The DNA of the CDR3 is TGTGCCTGGAGTGTACTTCTAGCGGGATACCAAGAGACCCAGTACTTC. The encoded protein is CAWSVLLAGYQETQYF.

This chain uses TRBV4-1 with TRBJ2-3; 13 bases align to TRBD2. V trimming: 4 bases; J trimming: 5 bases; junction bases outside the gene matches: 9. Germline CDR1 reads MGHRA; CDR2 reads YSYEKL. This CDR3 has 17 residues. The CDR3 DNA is TGCGCCAGCAGCCTAGCCCTACTAGCGGGAGGGTTAGATACGCAGTATTTT. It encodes CASSLALLAGGLDTQYF.

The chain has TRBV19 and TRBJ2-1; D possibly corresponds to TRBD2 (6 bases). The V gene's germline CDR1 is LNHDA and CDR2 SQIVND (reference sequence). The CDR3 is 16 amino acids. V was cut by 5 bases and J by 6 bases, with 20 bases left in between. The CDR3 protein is CASSPLVWRAANEQFF. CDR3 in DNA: TGTGCCAGTAGTCCGCTAGTCTGGAGGGCTGCCAATGAGCAGTTCTTC.

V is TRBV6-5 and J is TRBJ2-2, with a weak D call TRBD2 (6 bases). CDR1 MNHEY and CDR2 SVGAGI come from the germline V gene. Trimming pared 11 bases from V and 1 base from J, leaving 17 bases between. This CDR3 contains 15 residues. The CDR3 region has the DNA TGTGCCGTCACGGCGGGACTCTTGAACACCGGGGAGCTGTTTTTT. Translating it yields CAVTAGLLNTGELFF.

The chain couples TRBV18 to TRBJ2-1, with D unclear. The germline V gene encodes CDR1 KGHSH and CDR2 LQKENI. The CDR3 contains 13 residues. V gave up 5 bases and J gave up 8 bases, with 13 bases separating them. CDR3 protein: CASSILAPDEQFF. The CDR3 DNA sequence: TGTGCCAGCTCAATTTTAGCTCCCGATGAGCAGTTCTTC. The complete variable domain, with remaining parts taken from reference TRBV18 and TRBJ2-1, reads NAGVMQNPRHLVRRRGQEARLRCSPMKGHSHVYWYRQLPEEGLKFMVYLQKENIIDESGMPKERFSAEFPKEGPSILRIQQVVRGDSAAYFCASSILAPDEQFFGPGTRLTVL.

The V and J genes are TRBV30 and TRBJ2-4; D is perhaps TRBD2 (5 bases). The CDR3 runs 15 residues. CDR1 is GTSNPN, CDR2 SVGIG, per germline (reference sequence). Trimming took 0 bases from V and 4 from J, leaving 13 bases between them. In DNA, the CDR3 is TGTGCCTGGAGTGTCCGGGGTAATGGGAAAAACATTCAGTACTTC. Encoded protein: CAWSVRGNGKNIQYF.